The clone carrying this T cell receptor beta chain was recorded once. The antigen is undetermined. The assay was immunoSEQ multiplex PCR, and TCRdb's table has in-frame clones only and misses some. The top ten hold 10% to 13% of the sample, which has about 65,000 clones, around 87% seen once. The data derive from a study of lymphopenia after photon versus proton radiotherapy. Study outcomes and limitations: Relative stability marked proton patients; photon patients lost diversity and naive cells. Oligoclonal CD8+ Temra expansion after nadir drove photon patients' diversity drop. Better survival with proton therapy was suggested as possible, not demonstrated. In patients who died, overall survival fell as post-nadir TCR diversity dropped more.

The CDR3 covers 16 residues. Germline CDR1 and CDR2: SGHKS and YYEKEE (reference sequence). Trimming shortened V by 1 base and J by 2 bases, and 10 bases separated the two germline ends. The rearrangement links TRBV5-5 to TRBJ2-6, with D perhaps matching TRBD2 (7 bases). The material sequenced was peripheral blood, taken from a patient treated with proton-based radiotherapy. The clonotype originates from a man older than 75 with esophageal cancer. The DNA for the CDR3 is TGTGCCAGCAGCTTGACGGGGGGCACTGGGGCCAACGTCCTGACTTTC. Protein: CASSLTGGTGANVLTF.